The 14 T cell receptor beta chains presented below share a single source sample, sequenced in a study of shared clonotypes between healthy human individuals. Naive CD8 cells, CD45RO-negative and positively selected for CCR7, excluded terminally differentiated effector memory CD45RA+ cells. Using immunoSEQ multiplex PCR, the repertoire was profiled, and TCRdb retains in-frame clones only, with some absent. The repertoire holds hundreds of thousands of clones, with 90% to 95% as singletons. The sequencing input was naive CD8+ T cells sorted from blood. The receptors were gathered from a woman aged 25-40 years in good health.

The CDR3 reads CASSLAGGPVEQFF. In nucleotides, the CDR3 is TGTGCCAGCAGCCTAGCGGGAGGGCCGGTTGAGCAGTTCTTC. The rearrangement joins TRBV13 to TRBJ2-1; 12 nucleotides line up with TRBD2. This CDR3 region has 14 residues. V was pared by 5 bases and J by 9 bases, with 5 bases of the junction left unmatched. Germline V gene sequence: CDR1 PRHDT, CDR2 FYEKMQ (reference sequence).

This clone appeared once. This chain links TRBV11-2 with TRBJ2-1; 9 nucleotides align to TRBD2. This CDR3 has 15 amino acids. With 5 bases clipped from V and 0 bases from J, the junction kept 2 bases outside the gene matches. The germline V gene encodes CDR1 SGHAT and CDR2 FQNNGV. DNA of the CDR3: TGTGCCAGCAGCGGTAGCGGGAGCTCCTACAATGAGCAGTTCTTC. It is translated as CASSGSGSSYNEQFF.

The CDR3 DNA is TGTGCCAGCAGCTTTTACGTGGGCGAGCAGTACTTC. Amino acids: CASSFYVGEQYF. The rearrangement joins TRBV5-6 to TRBJ2-7; D is undetermined. The CDR3 contains 12 residues. From germline, CDR1 is SGHDT and CDR2 YYEEEE. V lost 2 bases to trimming and J lost 6 bases, with 9 bases between them.

The chain has TRBV28 and TRBJ2-1; 7 positions agree with TRBD2. Germline-derived CDR1 and CDR2 are MDHEN and SYDVKM. Germline trimming cut 7 bases from V and 8 bases from J; bases unmatched to any gene: 14. There are 15 residues in the CDR3. CDR3 amino acids: CASKFLAGVGDEQFF. DNA of the CDR3: TGTGCCAGCAAATTCCTCGCGGGAGTTGGTGATGAGCAGTTCTTC.

Note on this clone: The same CDR3 is also encoded by other DNA sequences in this sample. The chain combines TRBV27 with TRBJ2-7; D is possibly TRBD2 (6 bases). The CDR3 covers 13 residues. Per the germline V gene, CDR1 is MNHEY and CDR2 is SMNVEV (reference sequence). Trimming removed 7 bases from V and 2 bases from J, with 12 bases in between. The CDR3 reads CASKEGTAYEQYF. For the CDR3, the DNA is TGTGCCAGCAAGGAGGGAACCGCCTACGAGCAGTACTTC.

The chain links TRBV7-6 to TRBJ1-1; 7 nucleotides match TRBD1. V lost 2 bases to trimming and J lost 2 bases; unmatched junction nucleotides: 8. The V gene's germline CDR1 is SGHVS and CDR2 FNYEAQ. CDR3 size: 16 residues. CDR3 DNA: TGTGCCAGCAGCTTACTCTCAGGGGGACTTAACACTGAAGCTTTCTTT. Protein product: CASSLLSGGLNTEAFF.

The chain recombines TRBV19 with TRBJ1-4; 8 bases map to TRBD1. Trimming took 5 bases from V and 8 from J; bases not matched to a gene: 16. Germline CDR1 LNHDA, CDR2 SQIVND (reference sequence). The CDR3 consists of 17 residues. The CDR3 is CASSPVQGARRDEKLFF. In DNA, the CDR3 is TGTGCCAGTAGTCCCGTGCAGGGGGCGCGGAGAGACGAAAAACTGTTTTTT. Full variable domain (rest looked up from reference TRBV19 and TRBJ1-4): DGGITQSPKYLFRKEGQNVTLSCEQNLNHDAMYWYRQDPGQGLRLIYYSQIVNDFQKGDIAEGYSVSREKKESFPLTVTSAQKNPTAFYLCASSPVQGARRDEKLFFGSGTQLSVL.

The rearrangement joins TRBV27 to TRBJ2-7; TRBD2 matches 8 bases. The CDR3 totals 15 residues. Per the germline V gene, CDR1 is MNHEY and CDR2 is SMNVEV (reference sequence). J was trimmed by 5 bases and V by 6 bases; bases with no gene match: 12. CDR3 bases: TGTGCCAGCAGACTAACCTCCGCGGGGGGCCACGAGCAGTACTTC. Its translation: CASRLTSAGGHEQYF.

V and J are TRBV28 and TRBJ1-1, with D tentatively TRBD1 (6 bases). The V end was cut by 1 base, the J end by 1 base, with 10 bases between. CDR1 is MDHEN, CDR2 SYDVKM, per germline. The CDR3 is 15 amino acids. This chain's CDR3 is CASSLFGGANTEAFF. CDR3 nucleotide sequence: TGTGCCAGCAGTTTATTTGGGGGCGCGAACACTGAAGCTTTCTTT.

CDR3 DNA sequence: TGTGCCAGCAGCGTGCAGAGCTCCTACGAGCAGTACTTC. The encoded protein is CASSVQSSYEQYF. The V and J genes are TRBV27 and TRBJ2-7; D is unclear. Germline V CDR1 and CDR2: MNHEY, SMNVEV (reference sequence). The V end lost 6 bases, the J end lost 0 bases, and 9 bases lay between the germline ends. This CDR3 is 13 amino acids long.

The J gene is TRBJ1-1, the V gene TRBV27; TRBD1 is a possible D gene (6 bases). Between the trimmed V and J ends, which lost 2 bases and 2 bases, there was a span of 9 bases. The CDR3 spans 14 residues. The germline V gene encodes CDR1 MNHEY and CDR2 SMNVEV (reference sequence). CDR3: CASSLLDSNTEAFF. DNA of the CDR3: TGTGCCAGCAGTTTACTGGACAGCAACACTGAAGCTTTCTTT.

The sample holds one count of this clone. V usage is TRBV12-2 and J usage is TRBJ2-2; the table's D call TRBD1 went unverified against the DNA. TRBV12-2 is a recognized pseudogene. The CDR3 runs 23 residues. The CDR3 sequence is CASRSRSIVWDRGWREEAGELFF. The CDR3 DNA is TGTGCAAGTCGCTCCCGGTCCATCGTATGGGACAGGGGTTGGCGGGAGGAGGCCGGGGAGCTGTTTTTT.

This clone was observed a single time. The rearrangement joins TRBV2 to TRBJ2-7; a weak D match, TRBD2 (6 bases). The CDR3 has 16 residues. CDR1 and CDR2 (germline): SNHLY, FYNNEI. Deletions cut 0 bases from V and 2 bases from J, with 14 bases between. The CDR3 DNA follows: TGTGCCAGCAGTGAAGCGCTTCTGACTAGTGCCTACGAGCAGTACTTC. Amino acids: CASSEALLTSAYEQYF. Drawing the rest from reference TRBV2 and TRBJ2-7, the complete variable domain is EPEVTQTPSHQVTQMGQEVILRCVPISNHLYFYWYRQILGQKVEFLVSFYNNEISEKSEIFDDQFSVERPDGSNFTLKIRSTKLEDSAMYFCASSEALLTSAYEQYFGPGTRLTVT.

The V and J genes are TRBV19 and TRBJ2-1, with TRBD2 as a possible D gene (6 bases). This CDR3 region has 15 residues. The germline V and J ends were trimmed by 6 bases and 2 bases, with 14 bases remaining between them. Germline loops: CDR1 LNHDA, CDR2 SQIVND (reference sequence). Written as DNA, the CDR3 is TGTGCCAGTAGCCTCGGGGCGGGGACCTACAATGAGCAGTTCTTC. Amino acid sequence: CASSLGAGTYNEQFF.